Below, one TCR beta chain is given with its context. Germline V gene data show CDR1 as GTSNPN and CDR2 as SVGIG (reference sequence). The CDR3 is 14 residues long. Trimming removed 1 base at V and 10 bases at J, with 14 bases between. These data are taken from a study of T cell repertoires in aging, cancer and after chemotherapy. Looking at the study overall: About 8.1 million TCR reads made up the full dataset.

A mixed TRB-A/B primer pool amplified rearranged TRB by multiplex touch-down PCR. TCRdb passed the multiplex PCR reads through MiXCR, listing each CDR3 protein once. The table records 15,000 to 20,000 distinct CDR3 sequences, 30% to 45% of them present only once. TCR beta rearrangements were amplified from peripheral blood genomic DNA. Sequencing input: blood. The chain employs TRBV30 and TRBJ1-6; D is undetermined. This clonotype was obtained from a human donor with a solid tumor. CDR3 sequence reads: CAWSDLGYRSPLHF. CDR3 in DNA: TGTGCCTGGAGTGACCTTGGTTACCGGTCACCCCTCCACTTT.